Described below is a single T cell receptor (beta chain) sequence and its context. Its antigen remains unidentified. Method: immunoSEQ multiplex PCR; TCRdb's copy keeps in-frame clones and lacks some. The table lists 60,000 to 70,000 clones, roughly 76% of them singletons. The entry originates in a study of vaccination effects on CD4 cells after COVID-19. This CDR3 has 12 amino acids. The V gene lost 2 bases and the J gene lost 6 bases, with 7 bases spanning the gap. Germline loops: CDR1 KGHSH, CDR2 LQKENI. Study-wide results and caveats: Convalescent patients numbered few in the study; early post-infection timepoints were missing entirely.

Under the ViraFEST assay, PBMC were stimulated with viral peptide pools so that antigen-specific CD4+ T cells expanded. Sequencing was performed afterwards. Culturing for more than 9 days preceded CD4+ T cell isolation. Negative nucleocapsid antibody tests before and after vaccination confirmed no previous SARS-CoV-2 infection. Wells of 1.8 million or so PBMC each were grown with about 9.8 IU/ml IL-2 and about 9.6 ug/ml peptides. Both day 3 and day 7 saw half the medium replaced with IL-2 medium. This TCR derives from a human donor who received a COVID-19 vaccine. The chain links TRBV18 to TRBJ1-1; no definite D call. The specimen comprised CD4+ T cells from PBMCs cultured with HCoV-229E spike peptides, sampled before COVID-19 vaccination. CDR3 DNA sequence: TGTGCCAGCTCACCATCCCGATCTGAAGCTTTCTTT. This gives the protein CASSPSRSEAFF.